This paragraph reports one T cell receptor (beta chain). No antigen is known for it. PCR used 60 Vbeta primers and 13 Jbeta primers. Only in-frame clones appear in the TCRdb table, and some are missing; sequencing was by immunoSEQ multiplex PCR. In the table there are about 35,000 clones, 80% of which are singletons. The germline V gene encodes CDR1 SGHRS and CDR2 YFSETQ. The ends were cut back, 4 bases at V and 0 bases at J, with 11 bases in the middle. The CDR3 consists of 15 residues. The record originates from a study of cytomegalovirus exposure and HLA in healthy donors. Findings and caveats of the study: Owing to their indistinguishability, certain V segments, notably TRBV6-2 and TRBV6-3, were excluded. A missense DCLRE1C variant was associated with V- and J-gene trimming of TCR beta chains in a later analysis, and an independent cohort replicated the association. In an earlier analysis, productive rearrangement rates for most beta V segments clustered near 87% or 30%.

The genes are TRBV5-1 and TRBJ2-1; D possibly corresponds to TRBD2 (6 bases). This clonotype was obtained from a male donor in good health and CMV-seronegative. Sequences were obtained from PBMCs. CDR3 loop: CASSPDYPSYNEQFF. CDR3 coding DNA: TGCGCCAGCAGCCCGGACTACCCCTCCTACAATGAGCAGTTCTTC.